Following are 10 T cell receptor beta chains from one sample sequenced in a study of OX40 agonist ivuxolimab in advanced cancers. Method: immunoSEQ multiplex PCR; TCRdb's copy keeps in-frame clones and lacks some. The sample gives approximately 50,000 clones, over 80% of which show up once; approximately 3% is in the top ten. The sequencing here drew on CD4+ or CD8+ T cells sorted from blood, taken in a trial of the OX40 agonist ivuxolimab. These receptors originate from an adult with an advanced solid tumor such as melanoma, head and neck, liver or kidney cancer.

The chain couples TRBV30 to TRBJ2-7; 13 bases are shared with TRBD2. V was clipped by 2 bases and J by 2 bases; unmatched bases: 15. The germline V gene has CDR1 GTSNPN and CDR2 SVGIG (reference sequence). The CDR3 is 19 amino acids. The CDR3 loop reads CAWSPYTGTSGTKAYEQYF. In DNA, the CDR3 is TGTGCCTGGAGTCCATACACCGGGACTAGCGGGACTAAGGCCTACGAGCAGTACTTC.

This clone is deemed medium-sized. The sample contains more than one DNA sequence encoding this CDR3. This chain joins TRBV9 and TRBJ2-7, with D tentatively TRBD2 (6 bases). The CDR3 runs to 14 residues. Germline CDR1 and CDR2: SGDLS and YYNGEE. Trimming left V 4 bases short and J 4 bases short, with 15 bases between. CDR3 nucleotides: TGTGCCAGCAGCCCACCCGGGAGCCATTACGAGCAGTACTTC. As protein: CASSPPGSHYEQYF.

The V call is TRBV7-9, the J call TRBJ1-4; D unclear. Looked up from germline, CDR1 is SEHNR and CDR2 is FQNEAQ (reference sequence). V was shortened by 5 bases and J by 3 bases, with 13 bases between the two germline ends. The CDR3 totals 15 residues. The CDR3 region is CASSQDGGANEKLFF. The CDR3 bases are TGTGCCAGCAGCCAGGACGGCGGAGCTAATGAAAAACTGTTTTTT.

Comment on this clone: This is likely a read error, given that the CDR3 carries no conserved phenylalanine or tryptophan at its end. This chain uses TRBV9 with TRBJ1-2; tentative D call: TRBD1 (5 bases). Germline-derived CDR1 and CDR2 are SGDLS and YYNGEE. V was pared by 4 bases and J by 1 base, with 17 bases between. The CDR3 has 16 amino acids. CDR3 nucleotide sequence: TGTGCCAGCAGCACACGGGACGGAGTCCTTAACTATGGCTACACCCTC. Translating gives CASSTRDGVLNYGYTL.

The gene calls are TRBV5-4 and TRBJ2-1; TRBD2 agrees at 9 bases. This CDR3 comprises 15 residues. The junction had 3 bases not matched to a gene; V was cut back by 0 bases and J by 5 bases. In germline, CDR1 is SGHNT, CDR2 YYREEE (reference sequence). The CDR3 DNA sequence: TGTGCCAGCAGCTTGGAGCGGGGGGTAAACAATGAGCAGTTCTTC. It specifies CASSLERGVNNEQFF.

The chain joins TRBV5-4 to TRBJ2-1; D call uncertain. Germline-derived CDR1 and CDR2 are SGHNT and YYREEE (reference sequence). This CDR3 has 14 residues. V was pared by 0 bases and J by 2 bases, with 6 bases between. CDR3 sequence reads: CASSLEGPYNEQFF. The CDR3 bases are TGTGCCAGCAGCTTGGAAGGACCCTACAATGAGCAGTTCTTC.

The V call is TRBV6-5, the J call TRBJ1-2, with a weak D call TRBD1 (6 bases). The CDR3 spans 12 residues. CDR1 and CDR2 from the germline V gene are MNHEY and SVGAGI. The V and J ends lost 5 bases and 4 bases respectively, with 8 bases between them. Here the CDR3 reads CASSGQSYGYTF. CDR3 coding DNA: TGTGCCAGCAGTGGACAGAGCTATGGCTACACCTTC.

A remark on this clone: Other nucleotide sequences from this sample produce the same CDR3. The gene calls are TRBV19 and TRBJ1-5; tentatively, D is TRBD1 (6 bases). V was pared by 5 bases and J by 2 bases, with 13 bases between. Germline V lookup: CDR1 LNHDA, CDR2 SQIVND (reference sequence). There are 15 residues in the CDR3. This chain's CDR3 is CASSVVQGGNQPQHF. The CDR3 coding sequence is TGTGCCAGTAGTGTGGTACAGGGTGGCAATCAGCCCCAGCATTTT.

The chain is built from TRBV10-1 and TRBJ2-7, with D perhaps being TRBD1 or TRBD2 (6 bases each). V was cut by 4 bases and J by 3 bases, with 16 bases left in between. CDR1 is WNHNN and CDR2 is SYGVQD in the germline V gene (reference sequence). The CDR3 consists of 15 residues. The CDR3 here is CASSAARGASYEQYF. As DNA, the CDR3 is TGCGCCAGCAGTGCGGCGAGGGGGGCAAGCTACGAGCAGTACTTC.

The CDR3 spells CASSRINRLARSYEQYF. DNA of the CDR3: TGTGCCAGCAGCCGAATCAATCGACTAGCCAGGTCCTACGAGCAGTACTTC. J is TRBJ2-7 and V is TRBV7-9; 7 bases match TRBD2. The CDR3 totals 17 residues. Germline values: CDR1 SEHNR, CDR2 FQNEAQ (reference sequence). V lost 5 bases to trimming and J lost 1 base; unmatched junction nucleotides: 14. Full variable domain (missing parts from reference TRBV7-9 and TRBJ2-7): DTGVSQNPRHKITKRGQNVTFRCDPISEHNRLYWYRQTLGQGPEFLTYFQNEAQLEKSRLLSDRFSAERPKGSFSTLEIQRTEQGDSAMYLCASSRINRLARSYEQYFGPGTRLTVT.